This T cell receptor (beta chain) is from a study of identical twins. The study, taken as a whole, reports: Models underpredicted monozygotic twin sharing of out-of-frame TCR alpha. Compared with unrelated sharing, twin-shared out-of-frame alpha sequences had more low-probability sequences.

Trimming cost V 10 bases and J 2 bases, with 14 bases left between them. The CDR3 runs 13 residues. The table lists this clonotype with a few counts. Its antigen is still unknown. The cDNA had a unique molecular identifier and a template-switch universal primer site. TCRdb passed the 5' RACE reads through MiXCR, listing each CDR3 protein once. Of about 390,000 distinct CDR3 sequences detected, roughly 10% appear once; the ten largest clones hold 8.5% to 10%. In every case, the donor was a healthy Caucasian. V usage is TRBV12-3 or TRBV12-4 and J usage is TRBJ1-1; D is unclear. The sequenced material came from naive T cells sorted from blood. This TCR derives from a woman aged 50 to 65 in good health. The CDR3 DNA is TGTGCCACCGACCGCCGGGATAACACTGAAGCTTTCTTT. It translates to CATDRRDNTEAFF.